Sequencing of this TCR beta chain was carried out in a study of cytomegalovirus exposure and HLA in healthy donors. CDR3 length equals 14 residues. The ends lost 3 bases at V and 4 bases at J; junction bases unmatched: 2. Germline CDR1 and CDR2: MDHEN and SYDVKM. The PCR made use of 60 Vbeta and 13 Jbeta primers. Clones were read by immunoSEQ multiplex PCR, and TCRdb kept only the in-frame ones, dropping some. The data hold 64,000 or so clones, with roughly 67% observed a single time. Turning to this clone: As yet, its antigen is unknown.

Study-level results: It was likely that a cluster of highly shared sequence variants was a sequencing artifact.

The origin of this receptor is a man aged 35-49 years in good health and CMV-seropositive. Sequenced material: PBMCs. This chain uses TRBV28 with TRBJ2-2; 7 positions agree with TRBD1. The CDR3 nucleotides are TGTGCCAGCAGTTTTACAGGGGTCACCGGGGAGCTGTTTTTT. Its protein product is CASSFTGVTGELFF. The full variable domain, in which reference TRBV28 and TRBJ2-2 provide the parts outside the CDR3, is DVKVTQSSRYLVKRTGEKVFLECVQDMDHENMFWYRQDPGLGLRLIYFSYDVKMKEKGDIPEGYSVSREKKERFSLILESASTNQTSMYLCASSFTGVTGELFFGEGSRLTVL.